The 3 T cell receptor beta chains presented below share a single source sample, sequenced in a study of blood T cells in healthy people across ages. A J-beta primer mix and a sample-barcoded 5' primer were used in a second PCR of about 7 to 12 cycles. TCRdb analysed the 5' RACE reads with MiXCR anew, one entry per CDR3 protein. Among hundreds of thousands of distinct CDR3 sequences listed, approximately 49% were seen once. The sequencing sample was made of blood. Every receptor here comes from a man aged 30-40 years in good health.

This clonotype was counted a single time. The chain joins TRBV19 to TRBJ2-1; 8 bases match TRBD1. V shed 3 bases, J shed 4 bases, and the junction held 5 bases outside the gene matches. The CDR3 loop spans 15 amino acids. Germline values: CDR1 LNHDA, CDR2 SQIVND (reference sequence). The CDR3, as DNA: TGTGCCAGTAGTATCCCGGGACAGGAGTACAATGAGCAGTTCTTC. Translation gives CASSIPGQEYNEQFF. Full variable domain (remainder filled in from reference TRBV19 and TRBJ2-1): DGGITQSPKYLFRKEGQNVTLSCEQNLNHDAMYWYRQDPGQGLRLIYYSQIVNDFQKGDIAEGYSVSREKKESFPLTVTSAQKNPTAFYLCASSIPGQEYNEQFFGPGTRLTVL.

In this sample, this clonotype turned up once. The rearrangement joins TRBV14 to TRBJ2-1; no firm D call. This CDR3 contains 14 residues. Per germline, CDR1 SGHDN and CDR2 FVKESK. V shed 4 bases and J shed 3 bases, with 10 bases lying between them. In nucleotides, the CDR3 is TGTGCCAGCAGCCTATACCAAGTCTACAATGAGCAGTTCTTC. Its protein product is CASSLYQVYNEQFF.

The rearrangement joins TRBV27 to TRBJ2-4; weak D call: TRBD1 (8 bases). Germline CDR1 reads MNHEY; CDR2 reads SMNVEV (reference sequence). V shed 1 base and J shed 2 bases, with 12 bases lying between them. The CDR3 has 16 residues. The CDR3: CASSLYRGGTKNIQYF. DNA of the CDR3: TGTGCCAGCAGTTTATACAGGGGGGGGACCAAAAACATTCAGTACTTC.